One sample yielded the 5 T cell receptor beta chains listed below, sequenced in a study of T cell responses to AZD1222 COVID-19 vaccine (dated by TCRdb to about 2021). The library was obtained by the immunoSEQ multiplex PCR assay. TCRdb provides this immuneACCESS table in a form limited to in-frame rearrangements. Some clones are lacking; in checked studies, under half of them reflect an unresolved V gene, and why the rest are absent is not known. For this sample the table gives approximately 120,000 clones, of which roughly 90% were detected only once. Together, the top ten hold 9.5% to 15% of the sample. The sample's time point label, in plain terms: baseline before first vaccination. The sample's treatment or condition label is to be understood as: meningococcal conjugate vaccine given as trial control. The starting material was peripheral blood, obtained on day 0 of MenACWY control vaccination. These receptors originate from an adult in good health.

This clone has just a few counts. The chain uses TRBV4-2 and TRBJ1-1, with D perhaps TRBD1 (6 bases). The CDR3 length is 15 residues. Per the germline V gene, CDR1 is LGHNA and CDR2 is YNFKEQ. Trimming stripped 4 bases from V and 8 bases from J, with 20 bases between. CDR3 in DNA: TGTGCCAGCAGCCCAGGGGCACACTGGAGTCAGGAAGCTTTCTTT. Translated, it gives CASSPGAHWSQEAFF.

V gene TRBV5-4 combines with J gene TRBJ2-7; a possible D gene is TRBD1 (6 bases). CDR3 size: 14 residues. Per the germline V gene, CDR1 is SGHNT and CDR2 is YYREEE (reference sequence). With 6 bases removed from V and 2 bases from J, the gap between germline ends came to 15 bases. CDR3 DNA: TGTGCCAGCACCCGGGGCAGGGGCGCCTACGAGCAGTACTTC. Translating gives CASTRGRGAYEQYF.

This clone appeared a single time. CDR3 coding DNA: TGTGCCAGCAGTTACTCGCGGGACTTCGGAGAGCAGTACTTC. Its protein product is CASSYSRDFGEQYF. This chain uses TRBV6-5 with TRBJ2-7, with a tentative D call TRBD2 (6 bases). The length of the CDR3 is 14 residues. CDR1 and CDR2 from the germline V gene are MNHEY and SVGAGI. Trimming left V 0 bases short and J 7 bases short, with 13 bases between.

CDR3 coding DNA: TGCGCCAGCAGCGTTGCAGAGCATGCAGATACGCAGTATTTT. Encoded protein: CASSVAEHADTQYF. The chain joins TRBV5-1 to TRBJ2-3, with D uncertain. Trimming stripped 4 bases from V and 4 bases from J, with 13 bases between. Germline-derived CDR1 and CDR2 are SGHRS and YFSETQ. The CDR3 is made up of 14 amino acids. The full variable domain, its missing parts supplied by reference TRBV5-1 and TRBJ2-3, is KAGVTQTPRYLIKTRGQQVTLSCSPISGHRSVSWYQQTPGQGLQFLFEYFSETQRNKGNFPGRFSGRQFSNSRSEMNVSTLELGDSALYLCASSVAEHADTQYFGPGTRLTVL.

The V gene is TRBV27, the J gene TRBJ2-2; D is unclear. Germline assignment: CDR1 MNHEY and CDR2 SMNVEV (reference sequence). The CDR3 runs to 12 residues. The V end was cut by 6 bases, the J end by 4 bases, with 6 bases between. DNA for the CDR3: TGTGCCAGCAGACTACCCACCGGGGAGCTGTTTTTT. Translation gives CASRLPTGELFF.